Listed here are 28 T cell receptor beta chains from one sample, sequenced in a study of T-cell memory formation after mild COVID-19. From the 5' RACE reads, TCRdb called clonotypes with MiXCR, one entry per CDR3 protein. This sample has about 140,000 distinct CDR3 sequences, with roughly 13% found just once. Sequencing input: PBMCs or a T cell subset sorted from them (not recorded which). All receptors derive from an adult woman who had mild COVID-19 (a few samples of this study predate the infection). Cell type and time point are not known.

This clonotype was observed a handful of times. V and J are TRBV27 and TRBJ2-1; D is unclear. The CDR3 has 13 residues. Per the germline V gene, CDR1 is MNHEY and CDR2 is SMNVEV (reference sequence). V lost 5 bases and J lost 0, with 5 bases in between. The CDR3 region is CASSKSSYNEQFF. The CDR3 bases are TGTGCCAGCAGTAAGAGCTCCTACAATGAGCAGTTCTTC.

The rearrangement links TRBV5-4 to TRBJ2-5, with TRBD1 matching 8 bases. V shed 4 bases, J shed 5 bases, and the junction held 7 bases outside the gene matches. Germline-derived CDR1 and CDR2 are SGHNT and YYREEE (reference sequence). The CDR3 runs 14 residues. CDR3 residues: CASSPWTGLETQYF. CDR3 in DNA: TGTGCCAGCAGCCCCTGGACAGGGTTGGAGACCCAGTACTTC.

This clonotype was recorded a few times. The chain has TRBV21-1 and TRBJ1-2; the table's D gene call, TRBD1, was not cross checked with the DNA. TRBV21-1 is marked as a pseudogene. The CDR3 runs to 18 residues. The CDR3 DNA reads as TGTGCCAGCAGCAAAGGAGGGGTAGGGGGCCACCCCTCTATGGGGGACACCTTC. Protein product: CASSKGGVGGHPSMGDTF.

The chain joins TRBV30 to TRBJ2-7; D remains ambiguous. The CDR3 has 14 residues. Trimming left V 2 bases short and J 0 bases short, with 11 bases between. Looked up from germline, CDR1 is GTSNPN and CDR2 is SVGIG (reference sequence). Written as DNA, the CDR3 is TGTGCCTGGAGTCGGAAGATCAGCTCCTACGAGCAGTACTTC. Protein sequence: CAWSRKISSYEQYF.

This chain uses TRBV7-9 with TRBJ2-7; no clear D. This CDR3 has 14 amino acids. From germline, CDR1 is SEHNR and CDR2 FQNEAQ (reference sequence). The V and J ends lost 5 bases and 0 bases respectively, with 11 bases between them. The CDR3 here is CASSGWMASYEQYF. Written as DNA, the CDR3 is TGTGCCAGCAGCGGCTGGATGGCCTCCTACGAGCAGTACTTC.

The gene calls are TRBV11-3 and TRBJ2-3; D unclear. Trimming took off 2 bases at V and 0 bases at J, with 9 bases between the two ends. CDR1 SGHNT and CDR2 YENEEA come from the germline V gene. The CDR3 is 15 residues long. The DNA for the CDR3 is TGTGCCAGCAGCTTAAGGTACTTGAGCACAGATACGCAGTATTTT. It yields the protein CASSLRYLSTDTQYF. The variable domain in full, with the rest retrieved from reference TRBV11-3 and TRBJ2-3, is EAGVVQSPRYKIIEKKQPVAFWCNPISGHNTLYWYLQNLGQGPELLIRYENEEAVDDSQLPKDRFSAERLKGVDSTLKIQPAELGDSAVYLCASSLRYLSTDTQYFGPGTRLTVL.

This clonotype was detected once. The rearrangement joins TRBV24-1 to TRBJ2-7; 8 nucleotides line up with TRBD1. This CDR3 is built from 12 residues. Trimming took 7 bases from V and 5 from J; bases not matched to a gene: 3. Looked up from germline, CDR1 is KGHDR and CDR2 is SFDVKD. The CDR3 here is CATSVTGDEQYF. The CDR3 coding sequence is TGTGCCACCAGCGTGACAGGGGACGAGCAGTACTTC.

This clonotype appeared a few times. J is TRBJ2-7 and V is TRBV27; no clear D gene. V lost 5 bases, J lost 2 bases, and 7 bases lay in between. This CDR3 has 12 amino acids. CDR1 is MNHEY and CDR2 is SMNVEV in the germline V gene (reference sequence). CDR3 in amino acids: CASSKNTYEQYF. CDR3 sequence (DNA): TGTGCCAGCAGTAAAAACACCTACGAGCAGTACTTC.

V is TRBV10-3 and J is TRBJ2-3; TRBD1 matches at 7 bases. With V trimmed by 3 bases and J by 0 bases, 6 bases remained unmatched. Germline V gene sequence: CDR1 ENHRY, CDR2 SYGVKD. The CDR3 sequence is 16 residues long. In nucleotides, the CDR3 is TGTGCCATCAGTGATAACGACAGGGCTAGCACAGATACGCAGTATTTT. Its protein product is CAISDNDRASTDTQYF.

This clonotype was counted many times. The chain joins TRBV20-1 to TRBJ2-7; weak D call: TRBD2 (6 bases). V lost 0 bases to trimming and J lost 7 bases, with 13 bases between them. Germline values: CDR1 DFQATT, CDR2 SNEGSKA (reference sequence). The CDR3 totals 13 residues. CDR3 region: CSARDGGVGEQYF. CDR3 DNA sequence: TGCAGTGCTAGAGATGGCGGGGTGGGGGAGCAGTACTTC.

This clonotype was detected a few times. V gene TRBV7-9 combines with J gene TRBJ1-2, with 7 positions matching TRBD1. The CDR3 runs 13 residues. The V gene's germline CDR1 is SEHNR and CDR2 FQNEAQ (reference sequence). V lost 0 bases and J lost 6; bases outside the gene matches: 1. CDR3 coding DNA: TGTGCCAGCAGCTTAGCAGGGGGCGATGGCTACACCTTC. It translates to CASSLAGGDGYTF. Based on the CDR3 plus reference TRBV7-9 and TRBJ1-2, the full variable domain is DTGVSQNPRHKITKRGQNVTFRCDPISEHNRLYWYRQTLGQGPEFLTYFQNEAQLEKSRLLSDRFSAERPKGSFSTLEIQRTEQGDSAMYLCASSLAGGDGYTFGSGTRLTVV.

The chain carries TRBV7-9 and TRBJ1-3; no definite D call. The V end was cut by 1 base, the J end by 4 bases, with 5 bases between. From germline, CDR1 is SEHNR and CDR2 FQNEAQ (reference sequence). This CDR3 has 13 amino acids. The DNA for the CDR3 is TGTGCCAGCAGCTTAGGAGGGGGAAACACCATATATTTT. This codes for CASSLGGGNTIYF.

This sequence joins TRBV7-9 and TRBJ2-7; 8 nucleotides match TRBD1. Germline CDR1 is SEHNR and CDR2 is FQNEAQ (reference sequence). Unmatched junction bases numbered 8, after V lost 4 bases and J lost 0 bases. The CDR3 length is 16 residues. The CDR3 here is CASSSIRDRSSYEQYF. CDR3 bases: TGTGCCAGCAGCTCTATCCGGGACAGGAGCTCCTACGAGCAGTACTTC.

This clonotype was detected ten times or more. The chain recombines TRBV9 with TRBJ2-3; D is possibly TRBD1 (6 bases). CDR1 and CDR2 from the germline V gene are SGDLS and YYNGEE. Trimming took off 2 bases at V and 3 bases at J, with 13 bases between the two ends. CDR3 size: 15 residues. The CDR3 bases are TGTGCCAGCAGCGTTTCAGGGGAAGTGACAGATACGCAGTATTTT. This gives the protein CASSVSGEVTDTQYF. Drawing the rest from reference TRBV9 and TRBJ2-3, the complete variable domain is DSGVTQTPKHLITATGQRVTLRCSPRSGDLSVYWYQQSLDQGLQFLIQYYNGEERAKGNILERFSAQQFPDLHSELNLSSLELGDSALYFCASSVSGEVTDTQYFGPGTRLTVL.

In this sample, this clonotype turned up a few times. CDR3 in DNA: TGTGCCAGCAGCCAAGATTGGGACGCAGATACGCAGTATTTT. This encodes CASSQDWDADTQYF. This chain connects TRBV3-1 to TRBJ2-3; D might be TRBD1 or TRBD2, each matching 5 bases. This CDR3 has 14 residues. The germline V and J ends were trimmed by 0 bases and 4 bases, with 8 bases remaining between them. CDR1 LGHDT and CDR2 YNNKEL come from the germline V gene (reference sequence).

This clonotype was detected only a few times. The chain carries TRBV25-1 and TRBJ1-1, with D possibly being TRBD1 (6 bases). This CDR3 contains 13 residues. Germline assignment: CDR1 MGHDK and CDR2 SYGVNS. V was cut by 8 bases and J by 6 bases, with 16 bases left in between. The CDR3 reads CASGGVRGPEAFF. The CDR3 coding sequence is TGTGCCAGCGGCGGAGTTCGGGGGCCTGAAGCTTTCTTT. Combining the CDR3 with reference TRBV25-1 and TRBJ1-1 gives the whole variable domain EADIYQTPRYLVIGTGKKITLECSQTMGHDKMYWYQQDPGMELHLIHYSYGVNSTEKGDLSSESTVSRIRTEHFPLTLESARPSHTSQYLCASGGVRGPEAFFGQGTRLTVV.

This clonotype was picked up a small number of times. This chain links TRBV9 with TRBJ2-1; 8 nucleotides agree with TRBD1. Germline V gene sequence: CDR1 SGDLS, CDR2 YYNGEE. CDR3 length: 15 amino acids. The junction had 7 bases not matched to a gene; V was cut back by 4 bases and J by 4 bases. The CDR3 reads CASSPQGAQYNEQFF. The CDR3, as DNA: TGTGCCAGCAGCCCGCAGGGGGCGCAGTACAATGAGCAGTTCTTC.

This clonotype has more than one count but fewer than ten. V and J are TRBV20-1 and TRBJ1-1; D remains ambiguous. V lost 6 bases to trimming and J lost 3 bases, with 11 bases between them. This CDR3 comprises 12 residues. Germline-derived CDR1 and CDR2 are DFQATT and SNEGSKA (reference sequence). The CDR3 DNA reads TGCAGTGCCAAGCTTATGGACACTGAAGCTTTCTTT. Translation gives CSAKLMDTEAFF.

V is TRBV12-3 or TRBV12-4 and J is TRBJ2-6; 8 nucleotides agree with TRBD2. Germline trimming cut 2 bases from V and 2 bases from J; bases unmatched to any gene: 8. CDR3 length: 18 residues. Here the CDR3 DNA reads TGTGCCAGCAGTTTATCCGGGGGGGCTGCTCCTGGGGCCAACGTCCTGACTTTC. Translation gives CASSLSGGAAPGANVLTF.

This clonotype has more than one count but fewer than ten. V is TRBV7-9 and J is TRBJ1-1, with 8 bases identical to TRBD1. Germline V gives CDR1 SEHNR, CDR2 FQNEAQ (reference sequence). The CDR3 totals 12 residues. The V gene end was trimmed by 1 base and the J gene end by 11 bases; junction bases not matched to a gene: 3. Written as DNA, the CDR3 is TGTGCCAGCAGCTTAGTCCGGGACAGGGCTTTCTTT. It yields the protein CASSLVRDRAFF. The entire variable domain, with the rest obtained from reference TRBV7-9 and TRBJ1-1, is as follows: DTGVSQNPRHKITKRGQNVTFRCDPISEHNRLYWYRQTLGQGPEFLTYFQNEAQLEKSRLLSDRFSAERPKGSFSTLEIQRTEQGDSAMYLCASSLVRDRAFFGQGTRLTVV.

This clonotype showed up just a few times. The V gene is TRBV4-1, the J gene TRBJ2-2; the match to TRBD1 covers 7 bases. From germline, CDR1 is MGHRA and CDR2 YSYEKL. This CDR3 has 15 residues. Trimming at V came to 5 bases and at J to 3 bases, leaving 6 bases not matched to a gene. CDR3: CASSAGGVDTGELFF. In DNA, the CDR3 is TGCGCCAGCAGCGCAGGGGGTGTGGACACCGGGGAGCTGTTTTTT.

The chain combines TRBV12-5 with TRBJ1-1; tentatively, D is TRBD1 (6 bases). This CDR3 is 12 amino acids long. Germline V lookup: CDR1 LGHNT, CDR2 FRNRAP. V was shortened by 6 bases and J by 8 bases, with 13 bases between the two germline ends. The CDR3 protein is CASGPWGAEAFF. Written as DNA, the CDR3 is TGTGCTAGTGGACCCTGGGGGGCGGAAGCTTTCTTT.

The chain has TRBV27 and TRBJ2-1, with a tentative D call TRBD2 (7 bases). Germline CDR1 is MNHEY and CDR2 is SMNVEV (reference sequence). This CDR3 region has 14 residues. Trimming cost V 1 base and J 10 bases, with 14 bases left between them. The CDR3 spells CASSLFGSGTEQFF. As DNA, the CDR3 is TGTGCCAGCAGTTTATTCGGAAGCGGGACAGAGCAGTTCTTC.

In its sample, this clonotype was seen a few times. The V and J genes are TRBV7-9 and TRBJ2-2; D gene ambiguous. The length of the CDR3 is 13 residues. CDR1 SEHNR and CDR2 FQNEAQ come from the germline V gene (reference sequence). The V end was cut by 3 bases, the J end by 5 bases, with 7 bases between. CDR3 in amino acids: CASSFWETGELFF. The CDR3 coding sequence is TGTGCCAGCAGCTTCTGGGAAACCGGGGAGCTGTTTTTT.

This clonotype was counted between two and nine times. The chain is built from TRBV12-3 or TRBV12-4 and TRBJ2-2; D remains ambiguous. This CDR3 has 13 amino acids. V lost 5 bases, J lost 8 bases, and 12 bases lay in between. The CDR3 sequence: CASSRDIYGELFF. DNA of the CDR3: TGTGCCAGCAGTCGCGACATATATGGGGAGCTGTTTTTT.

The J gene is TRBJ2-7, the V gene TRBV7-9; TRBD1 aligns across 8 bases. Germline assignment: CDR1 SEHNR and CDR2 FQNEAQ (reference sequence). The CDR3 spans 17 residues. V was clipped by 6 bases and J by 3 bases; unmatched bases: 16. CDR3 loop: CASSTELMGQDVYEQYF. The CDR3 DNA is TGTGCCAGCAGTACTGAACTCATGGGACAGGACGTCTACGAGCAGTACTTC.

The chain employs TRBV7-9 and TRBJ2-4; 11 bases are shared with TRBD1. The CDR3 has 17 amino acids. CDR1 SEHNR and CDR2 FQNEAQ come from the germline V gene (reference sequence). The V segment lost 4 bases and the J segment 0 bases; nucleotides outside the gene matches: 5. The CDR3 nucleotides are TGTGCCAGCAGCTCCGGACAGGGGGCACTAGCCAAAAACATTCAGTACTTC. Amino acid sequence: CASSSGQGALAKNIQYF.

The chain has TRBV4-3 and TRBJ2-2; 7 bases are shared with TRBD2. Trimming removed 0 bases from V and 2 bases from J; junction bases left unmatched: 9. Germline V CDR1 and CDR2: LGHNA, YSLEER. This CDR3 is built from 18 residues. DNA for the CDR3: TGCGCCAGCAGCCAAGATAGGTGGCTAGCGGATAACACCGGGGAGCTGTTTTTT. Translating gives CASSQDRWLADNTGELFF.